What follows are 28 T cell receptor beta chains derived from one specimen sequenced in a study of T cell changes during pregnancy in multiple sclerosis. Some clones are missing from TCRdb's copy, which holds only in-frame ones; the method was immunoSEQ multiplex PCR. The repertoire includes tens of thousands of clones, 90% to 95% of them detected once, and approximately 0.84% sits in the top ten. Sequenced material: peripheral blood, taken in the third trimester of pregnancy. The receptors shown here come from a female donor with multiple sclerosis, enrolled in a pregnancy study.

The J gene is TRBJ2-3, the V gene TRBV5-1; 13 bases fit TRBD2. Unmatched junction bases numbered 7, after V lost 5 bases and J lost 1 base. Germline V gives CDR1 SGHRS, CDR2 YFSETQ. This CDR3 region has 17 residues. The CDR3 DNA reads as TGCGCCAGCAGTTTTACCGGACTAGCGGGGGGCACAGATACGCAGTATTTT. Translated, it gives CASSFTGLAGGTDTQYF.

This clone was recorded only once. The rearrangement joins TRBV28 to TRBJ1-5, with a possible D match to TRBD1 (6 bases). This CDR3 region has 14 residues. CDR1 and CDR2 from the germline V gene are MDHEN and SYDVKM. With 3 bases removed from V and 7 bases from J, the gap between germline ends came to 13 bases. For the CDR3, the DNA is TGTGCCAGCAGTTTGGCAGGGGCTGAGCAGCCCCAGCATTTT. Protein product: CASSLAGAEQPQHF.

The chain combines TRBV10-2 with TRBJ2-7; TRBD2 might be the D (6 bases). Trimming stripped 6 bases from V and 4 bases from J, with 13 bases between. This CDR3 has 13 residues. Germline-derived CDR1 and CDR2 are WSHSY and SAAADI. The CDR3 spells CASRREERYEQYF. The CDR3 DNA is TGCGCCAGCAGGAGGGAGGAACGGTACGAGCAGTACTTC.

The chain carries TRBV28 and TRBJ1-2; 12 nucleotides agree with TRBD1. Trimming cost V 5 bases and J 7 bases; bases outside gene matches: 8. Germline CDR1 reads MDHEN; CDR2 reads SYDVKM. The CDR3 is 15 residues long. CDR3 sequence: CASSLRGTGGLGYTF. CDR3 coding DNA: TGTGCCAGCAGTCTGAGGGGGACAGGGGGCCTTGGCTACACCTTC.

The genes are TRBV6-1 and TRBJ2-1, with 8 bases lining up with TRBD2. Germline values: CDR1 MNHNS, CDR2 SASEGT. CDR3 length: 13 residues. The trim removed 1 base at V and 13 bases at J, leaving 6 bases unmatched. The chain's CDR3 is CASSEGVAGRQFF. The DNA of the CDR3 is TGTGCCAGCAGTGAAGGGGTAGCGGGAAGACAGTTCTTC.

The chain carries TRBV7-2 and TRBJ1-2; TRBD1 matches 7 bases. The CDR3 runs to 16 residues. J was trimmed by 0 bases and V by 6 bases; bases with no gene match: 10. Germline loops: CDR1 SGHTA, CDR2 FQGNSA. CDR3 loop: CASRSLGQGANYGYTF. CDR3 coding DNA: TGTGCCAGCAGATCCCTAGGGCAGGGGGCTAACTATGGCTACACCTTC.

The V and J genes are TRBV6-5 and TRBJ2-5; TRBD1 is a possible D gene (6 bases). The germline CDR1 and CDR2 sequences are MNHEY and SVGAGI. There are 14 residues in the CDR3. V shed 7 bases and J shed 5 bases, with 17 bases lying between them. CDR3 residues: CASTDARGTETQYF. For the CDR3, the DNA is TGTGCCAGCACCGACGCGAGGGGGACCGAGACCCAGTACTTC.

The V call is TRBV12-1, the J call TRBJ2-1; the DNA was not compared with TRBD2, the D call given in the table. TRBV12-1 is a known pseudogene. The CDR3 extends over 13 amino acids. CDR3 region: CAVLAGEYNEQFF. The CDR3 DNA sequence: TGTGCCGTACTAGCGGGAGAGTACAATGAGCAGTTCTTC.

The chain recombines TRBV12-5 with TRBJ2-2; 12 nucleotides line up with TRBD2. The V gene's germline CDR1 is LGHNT and CDR2 FRNRAP. There are 21 residues in the CDR3. V gave up 0 bases and J gave up 6 bases; unmatched junction bases: 17. CDR3: CASGLVARRLAGGSNPGELFF. CDR3 in DNA: TGTGCTAGTGGTTTGGTCGCTCGGCGGCTAGCGGGAGGGTCAAACCCCGGGGAGCTGTTTTTT.

J is TRBJ2-3 and V is TRBV4-1, with 12 bases identical to TRBD2. The CDR3 sequence is 17 residues long. J gave up 4 bases and V 0 bases, and 5 bases lay outside the gene matches. CDR1 MGHRA and CDR2 YSYEKL come from the germline V gene. The CDR3 nucleotides are TGCGCCAGCAGCCAAGATCAACTAGCGGGAGGCGCAGATACGCAGTATTTT. Its translation: CASSQDQLAGGADTQYF.

The chain has TRBV2 and TRBJ2-7, with TRBD1 matching over 8 bases. The CDR3 is made up of 17 amino acids. Germline CDR1 and CDR2: SNHLY and FYNNEI. The V and J ends lost 6 bases and 2 bases, in that order; junction bases with no gene match: 15. The CDR3 spells CASSHDLDRGTTYEQYF. The CDR3 DNA sequence: TGTGCCAGCAGCCACGACCTCGACAGGGGCACAACCTACGAGCAGTACTTC.

The chain uses TRBV27 and TRBJ2-2; 8 positions match TRBD2. V lost 2 bases to trimming and J lost 0 bases; unmatched junction nucleotides: 2. The CDR3 length is 16 residues. Germline-derived CDR1 and CDR2 are MNHEY and SMNVEV (reference sequence). In DNA form, the CDR3 reads TGTGCCAGCAGTTTAGGACTAGCAGCGAACACCGGGGAGCTGTTTTTT. It specifies CASSLGLAANTGELFF.

The rearrangement links TRBV19 to TRBJ2-7; tentatively, D is TRBD2 (5 bases). Trimming shortened V by 3 bases and J by 3 bases, and 9 bases separated the two germline ends. Germline V gene data show CDR1 as LNHDA and CDR2 as SQIVND (reference sequence). The CDR3 is 13 residues long. In nucleotides, the CDR3 is TGTGCCAGTAGTATGCGGGCGGACTACGAGCAGTACTTC. Amino acid sequence: CASSMRADYEQYF.

The V and J genes are TRBV5-5 and TRBJ2-7; weak D call: TRBD1 (6 bases). Germline V gene data show CDR1 as SGHKS and CDR2 as YYEKEE (reference sequence). This CDR3 comprises 14 residues. The ends were cut back, 3 bases at V and 0 bases at J, with 10 bases in the middle. The CDR3 loop is CASSSRDNSYEQYF. The CDR3 DNA sequence: TGTGCCAGCAGCTCCCGGGACAACTCCTACGAGCAGTACTTC. Full variable domain (remainder filled in from reference TRBV5-5 and TRBJ2-7): DAGVTQSPTHLIKTRGQQVTLRCSPISGHKSVSWYQQVLGQGPQFIFQYYEKEERGRGNFPDRFSARQFPNYSSELNVNALLLGDSALYLCASSSRDNSYEQYFGPGTRLTVT.

The V and J genes are TRBV27 and TRBJ1-1; a weak D match, TRBD1 (6 bases). The CDR3 is 16 amino acids. Germline values: CDR1 MNHEY, CDR2 SMNVEV (reference sequence). V lost 5 bases and J lost 1, with 17 bases in between. CDR3 sequence (DNA): TGTGCCAGCAGTCCCTACAGGGATCATCAGAACACTGAAGCTTTCTTT. Translated, it gives CASSPYRDHQNTEAFF.

Written as DNA, the CDR3 is TGTGCCAGCACAAAGCACGGGACAGGGATTTACGAGCAGTACTTC. Translation: CASTKHGTGIYEQYF. This chain joins TRBV25-1 and TRBJ2-7; TRBD1 aligns across 9 bases. The CDR3 contains 15 residues. From germline, CDR1 is MGHDK and CDR2 SYGVNS. With 7 bases clipped from V and 4 bases from J, the junction kept 11 bases outside the gene matches.

The J gene is TRBJ1-2, the V gene TRBV4-1, with 9 bases that match TRBD1. This CDR3 spans 16 amino acids. After removal of 0 bases from V and 8 bases from J, the junction contained 10 bases not matched to a gene. Germline V lookup: CDR1 MGHRA, CDR2 YSYEKL. The CDR3 DNA reads as TGCGCCAGCAGCCAAGAAGGACAGGGGAGATTTGGGGGCTACACCTTC. Residues: CASSQEGQGRFGGYTF.

The J gene is TRBJ2-2, the V gene TRBV18; D is possibly TRBD1 (6 bases). CDR3 length: 16 residues. The germline gives CDR1 KGHSH, CDR2 LQKENI. V was pared by 7 bases and J by 5 bases, with 20 bases between. CDR3 sequence (DNA): TGTGCCAGCTTTCCCACCGGGACAAGAGCGACCGGGGAGCTGTTTTTT. Amino acid sequence: CASFPTGTRATGELFF.

This sequence joins TRBV7-2 and TRBJ1-2; D remains ambiguous. The CDR3 runs 13 residues. Germline CDR1 SGHTA, CDR2 FQGNSA. The V end was cut by 3 bases, the J end by 0 bases, with 5 bases between. CDR3 in DNA: TGTGCCAGCAGCTTCGGAGCTAACTATGGCTACACCTTC. Amino acids: CASSFGANYGYTF.

The chain recombines TRBV7-3 with TRBJ1-5, with D unclear. The CDR3 is made up of 17 amino acids. V was shortened by 4 bases and J by 4 bases, with 20 bases between the two germline ends. Germline CDR1 is SGHTA and CDR2 is FQGTGA. The CDR3, as DNA: TGTGCCAGCAGCTCCCAATTCCCCCCCGAGCTAAATCAGCCCCAGCATTTT. This encodes CASSSQFPPELNQPQHF. The full variable domain, rest sourced from reference TRBV7-3 and TRBJ1-5, is GAGVSQTPSNKVTEKGKYVELRCDPISGHTALYWYRQSLGQGPEFLIYFQGTGAADDSGLPNDRFFAVRPEGSVSTLKIQRTERGDSAVYLCASSSQFPPELNQPQHFGDGTRLSIL.

The J gene is TRBJ1-2, the V gene TRBV30; D possibly corresponds to TRBD1 (6 bases). V shed 2 bases and J shed 5 bases, with 15 bases lying between them. The V gene's germline CDR1 is GTSNPN and CDR2 SVGIG (reference sequence). The CDR3 spans 14 residues. The CDR3 is CAWSSMGAGYGYTF. The CDR3 DNA is TGTGCCTGGAGTTCAATGGGGGCCGGTTATGGCTACACCTTC.

The rearrangement joins TRBV27 to TRBJ2-2, with D unresolved. The CDR3 loop spans 12 amino acids. Germline CDR1 MNHEY, CDR2 SMNVEV (reference sequence). V was pared by 5 bases and J by 7 bases, with 8 bases between. CDR3 DNA: TGTGCCAGCAGTCAGGAAGGCGGGGAGCTGTTTTTT. Translating it yields CASSQEGGELFF.

The gene calls are TRBV2 and TRBJ2-2, with D possibly matching TRBD2 (5 bases). CDR3 length: 16 residues. Germline V gene sequence: CDR1 SNHLY, CDR2 FYNNEI. V dropped 4 bases and J dropped 3 bases, with 15 bases sitting between them. The CDR3: CASSVEAADYTGELFF. CDR3 DNA: TGTGCCAGCAGTGTCGAAGCGGCCGACTACACCGGGGAGCTGTTTTTT.

The rearrangement links TRBV28 to TRBJ1-1; D call uncertain. Germline-derived CDR1 and CDR2 are MDHEN and SYDVKM. The CDR3 covers 18 residues. V was shortened by 1 base and J by 5 bases, with 23 bases between the two germline ends. The CDR3 loop is CASSLYPQLGHSHTEAFF. DNA for the CDR3: TGTGCCAGCAGTTTATACCCGCAACTTGGGCATTCACATACTGAAGCTTTCTTT.

This clone was counted a few times. This chain joins TRBV27 and TRBJ2-7; D perhaps matches TRBD1 (6 bases). The CDR3 consists of 15 residues. The V gene lost 3 bases and the J gene lost 0 bases, with 12 bases spanning the gap. CDR1 and CDR2 from the germline V gene are MNHEY and SMNVEV (reference sequence). CDR3 sequence (DNA): TGTGCCAGCAGTTTGGGTACAGGGCCCTCCTACGAGCAGTACTTC. Translation: CASSLGTGPSYEQYF.

The count of this clone is one. This sequence joins TRBV28 and TRBJ1-2, with D perhaps TRBD1 (5 bases). Germline CDR1 and CDR2: MDHEN and SYDVKM. The CDR3 loop spans 12 amino acids. Trimming shortened V by 6 bases and J by 5 bases, and 10 bases separated the two germline ends. CDR3 DNA: TGTGCCAGCAGCTTCGACAGATATGGCTACACCTTC. Its protein product is CASSFDRYGYTF.

This chain links TRBV4-2 with TRBJ2-7; 12 positions match TRBD2. The CDR3 is 16 amino acids. J gave up 4 bases and V 3 bases, and 7 bases lay outside the gene matches. Germline CDR1 LGHNA, CDR2 YNFKEQ. CDR3 nucleotides: TGTGCCAGCAGCCAGGAGTCGACTAGCGGGAGTTACGAGCAGTACTTC. Translated, it gives CASSQESTSGSYEQYF.

The chain couples TRBV30 to TRBJ2-1; D is perhaps TRBD2 (5 bases). The CDR3 contains 13 residues. From germline, CDR1 is GTSNPN and CDR2 SVGIG (reference sequence). Deletions cut 2 bases from V and 8 bases from J, with 13 bases between. DNA for the CDR3: TGTGCCTGGAGTCCGGGAATCGAAGATGAGCAGTTCTTC. It yields the protein CAWSPGIEDEQFF.